These 21 T cell receptor beta chains originate from one sample sequenced in a study of cytomegalovirus exposure and HLA in healthy donors. The primer mix had 60 Vbeta and 13 Jbeta primers. The method was immunoSEQ multiplex PCR; TCRdb's version includes in-frame clones alone and lacks a portion of them. The profile covers some 110,000 clones, with roughly four fifths appearing a single time and 1% to 1.5% taken by the ten largest. The source material was PBMCs. The receptor source for this set is a man aged 35-49 years in good health and CMV-seronegative.

The V call is TRBV6-1, the J call TRBJ2-5; D remains unclear. Gene TRBJ2-7 matches the end of the DNA better, so the J call may be wrong. The CDR3 has 13 amino acids. Germline V gene data show CDR1 as MNHNS and CDR2 as SASEGT. CDR3 region: CASSTGFSYEQYF. The CDR3 coding sequence is TGTGCCAGCAGTACGGGTTTTTCCTACGAGCAGTACTTC.

This clone has just a few counts. The chain uses TRBV27 and TRBJ1-2; 8 nucleotides align to TRBD1. Germline V gene data show CDR1 as MNHEY and CDR2 as SMNVEV (reference sequence). The CDR3 has 14 residues. J was trimmed by 6 bases and V by 6 bases; bases with no gene match: 9. The CDR3 sequence is CASRYPGGMDGYTF. For the CDR3, the DNA is TGTGCCAGCAGATATCCAGGGGGCATGGATGGCTACACCTTC.

This clone has more than one count but fewer than ten. The rearrangement links TRBV7-8 to TRBJ2-5; TRBD2 matches at 9 bases. The CDR3 contains 19 residues. The V gene end was trimmed by 2 bases and the J gene end by 2 bases; junction bases not matched to a gene: 15. The germline CDR1 and CDR2 sequences are SGHVS and FQNEAQ. CDR3 protein: CASSLNLVLGGGDQETQYF. For the CDR3, the DNA is TGTGCCAGCAGCTTAAATTTGGTTTTGGGCGGGGGGGATCAAGAGACCCAGTACTTC.

The chain employs TRBV18 and TRBJ1-5; no clear D. Per germline, CDR1 KGHSH and CDR2 LQKENI. This CDR3 region has 13 residues. The germline V and J ends were trimmed by 2 bases and 4 bases, with 6 bases remaining between them. CDR3 region: CASSPAGNQPQHF. CDR3 nucleotides: TGTGCCAGCTCACCAGCCGGGAATCAGCCCCAGCATTTT. The entire variable domain, with the rest obtained from reference TRBV18 and TRBJ1-5, is as follows: NAGVMQNPRHLVRRRGQEARLRCSPMKGHSHVYWYRQLPEEGLKFMVYLQKENIIDESGMPKERFSAEFPKEGPSILRIQQVVRGDSAAYFCASSPAGNQPQHFGDGTRLSIL.

The chain is built from TRBV11-3 and TRBJ1-1; D unresolved. Trimming removed 0 bases at V and 1 base at J, with 9 bases between. CDR3 length: 15 residues. Germline CDR1 and CDR2: SGHNT and YENEEA. The CDR3 protein is CASSLDLGPNTEAFF. The CDR3 coding sequence is TGTGCCAGCAGCTTAGATTTGGGCCCGAACACTGAAGCTTTCTTT.

The rearrangement joins TRBV7-9 to TRBJ2-1, with 7 bases matching TRBD1. V trimming: 4 bases; J trimming: 11 bases; junction bases outside the gene matches: 8. The germline gives CDR1 SEHNR, CDR2 FQNEAQ (reference sequence). The CDR3 sequence is 13 residues long. The chain's CDR3 is CASSSGTELKQFF. The CDR3 DNA sequence: TGTGCCAGCAGCTCCGGGACAGAGTTAAAGCAGTTCTTC.

The chain joins TRBV18 to TRBJ2-3; no firm D call. There are 16 residues in the CDR3. The V gene's germline CDR1 is KGHSH and CDR2 LQKENI. V lost 3 bases to trimming and J lost 3 bases, with 16 bases between them. CDR3 DNA: TGTGCCAGCTCACCCTCCAGCGCGATCAATACAGATACGCAGTATTTT. Its protein is CASSPSSAINTDTQYF.

J is TRBJ2-5 and V is TRBV2, with 7 bases aligning to TRBD2. V trimming: 6 bases; J trimming: 1 base; junction bases outside the gene matches: 8. Germline V gene data show CDR1 as SNHLY and CDR2 as FYNNEI. CDR3 length equals 15 residues. The CDR3 spells CASSSGPGGQETQYF. The CDR3, as DNA: TGTGCCAGCAGCTCTGGGCCGGGGGGCCAAGAGACCCAGTACTTC. Complete variable domain (other parts from reference TRBV2 and TRBJ2-5): EPEVTQTPSHQVTQMGQEVILRCVPISNHLYFYWYRQILGQKVEFLVSFYNNEISEKSEIFDDQFSVERPDGSNFTLKIRSTKLEDSAMYFCASSSGPGGQETQYFGPGTRLLVL.

This clone was observed once. The chain carries TRBV15 and TRBJ2-3, with 8 bases identical to TRBD2. V shed 3 bases and J 0 bases; nucleotides not matched to a gene: 5. The CDR3 totals 16 residues. Germline lookup yields CDR1 LNHNV and CDR2 YYDKDF (reference sequence). The CDR3 coding sequence is TGTGCCACCAGCAGGGGAACGGGGGGGAGCACAGATACGCAGTATTTT. As protein: CATSRGTGGSTDTQYF.

In this sample, this clone turned up a few times. This chain connects TRBV7-2 to TRBJ1-1; 9 nucleotides align to TRBD1. The CDR3 has 14 amino acids. CDR1 is SGHTA and CDR2 is FQGNSA in the germline V gene. V was clipped by 6 bases and J by 4 bases; unmatched bases: 6. The CDR3 loop reads CASSLTGGLTEAFF. CDR3 DNA sequence: TGTGCCAGCAGTTTAACAGGGGGCCTCACTGAAGCTTTCTTT.

In this sample, this clone turned up a few times. The chain carries TRBV27 and TRBJ1-5, with no clear D. This CDR3 is 14 amino acids long. Per the germline V gene, CDR1 is MNHEY and CDR2 is SMNVEV (reference sequence). V shed 2 bases and J shed 5 bases, with 10 bases lying between them. Here the CDR3 DNA reads TGTGCCAGCAGTTTAGGGCAGGTTGATCAGCCCCAGCATTTT. Its translation is CASSLGQVDQPQHF.

This chain connects TRBV9 to TRBJ2-2; D is ambiguous. V shed 4 bases and J shed 4 bases, with 8 bases lying between them. The CDR3 sequence is 13 residues long. Germline V gene sequence: CDR1 SGDLS, CDR2 YYNGEE. CDR3 amino acids: CASSPYVTGELFF. The CDR3 bases are TGTGCCAGCAGCCCCTACGTCACCGGGGAGCTGTTTTTT.

This rearrangement joins TRBV5-6 to TRBJ2-7; possible D gene TRBD1, 5 bases. Germline CDR1 SGHDT, CDR2 YYEEEE. V was trimmed by 4 bases and J by 2 bases, leaving 13 bases between them. The CDR3 runs 14 residues. The CDR3 sequence is CASSETDITYEQYF. The DNA of the CDR3 is TGTGCCAGCAGCGAGACAGACATTACCTACGAGCAGTACTTC.

The rearrangement uses TRBV14 and TRBJ1-2, with TRBD1 as a possible D gene (5 bases). Trimming left V 2 bases short and J 4 bases short, with 14 bases between. Germline V gene sequence: CDR1 SGHDN, CDR2 FVKESK. The CDR3 runs 15 residues. The CDR3 loop is CASSQFRGASYGYTF. DNA of the CDR3: TGTGCCAGCAGCCAATTTCGCGGGGCGAGCTATGGCTACACCTTC.

V and J are TRBV7-9 and TRBJ2-1, with 12 positions matching TRBD2. Germline CDR1 SEHNR, CDR2 FQNEAQ (reference sequence). The V and J ends lost 10 bases and 6 bases, in that order; junction bases with no gene match: 4. This CDR3 comprises 13 residues. CDR3 sequence (DNA): TGTGCCACTAGACTAGCGGGAGTCAATGAGCAGTTCTTC. It codes for CATRLAGVNEQFF.

CDR3: CASSIRTENSPLHF. Written as DNA, the CDR3 is TGTGCCAGTAGTATAAGGACAGAGAATTCACCCCTCCACTTT. The J gene is TRBJ1-6, the V gene TRBV19; D perhaps matches TRBD1 (6 bases). V was pared by 2 bases and J by 7 bases, with 9 bases between. CDR1 is LNHDA and CDR2 is SQIVND in the germline V gene (reference sequence). The length of the CDR3 is 14 residues.

The chain links TRBV20-1 to TRBJ1-2; D perhaps matches TRBD1 (6 bases). This CDR3 is built from 11 residues. The germline CDR1 and CDR2 sequences are DFQATT and SNEGSKA (reference sequence). Trimming stripped 5 bases from V and 7 bases from J, with 11 bases between. The CDR3 loop reads CSADRSSGYTF. As DNA, the CDR3 is TGCAGTGCTGACAGGTCCTCTGGCTACACCTTC.

The V call is TRBV11-3, the J call TRBJ2-7, with 13 bases aligning to TRBD2. This CDR3 region has 15 residues. V lost 5 bases to trimming and J lost 5 bases; unmatched junction nucleotides: 6. Germline V gene data show CDR1 as SGHNT and CDR2 as YENEEA. The CDR3 reads CASSPGTSGIHEQYF. CDR3 nucleotide sequence: TGTGCCAGCAGCCCAGGGACTAGCGGGATTCACGAGCAGTACTTC.

The chain uses TRBV2 and TRBJ2-3; D not resolved. CDR1 SNHLY and CDR2 FYNNEI come from the germline V gene. CDR3 length: 14 amino acids. Trimming left V 3 bases short and J 1 base short, with 8 bases between. The CDR3 DNA reads TGTGCCAGCAGTGACTCGGCGGGCACAGATACGCAGTATTTT. Amino acids: CASSDSAGTDTQYF.

The chain carries TRBV5-1 and TRBJ2-1, with D perhaps matching TRBD2 (5 bases). This CDR3 comprises 15 residues. V shed 4 bases and J shed 5 bases, with 16 bases lying between them. The germline CDR1 and CDR2 sequences are SGHRS and YFSETQ. The CDR3 coding sequence is TGCGCCAGCAGCCGGCGTGAGGGTGCTAACAATGAGCAGTTCTTC. It is translated as CASSRREGANNEQFF.

The chain combines TRBV6-5 with TRBJ2-1; 8 nucleotides align to TRBD1. Per germline, CDR1 MNHEY and CDR2 SVGAGI. CDR3 length: 11 amino acids. The J segment lost 14 bases and the V segment lost 6 bases, leaving 6 bases of the junction unmatched. The CDR3 bases are TGTGCCAGCAGCCCAGGACAGGGAGAGTTCTTC. Encoded protein: CASSPGQGEFF.